The 21 T cell receptor beta chains listed next were all sequenced from one sample in a study of blood T cell repertoires in COVID-19. Here immunoSEQ multiplex PCR was the method, and the copy in TCRdb shows in-frame clones only, minus some. The data contain around 190,000 clones, about 80% of them singletons. Sequences were obtained from peripheral blood. These receptors came from a man aged 55-75 years with acute or convalescent COVID-19.

The chain has TRBV2 and TRBJ2-3; 11 positions match TRBD2. The CDR3 covers 19 residues. Trimming removed 7 bases from V and 0 bases from J; junction bases left unmatched: 15. Germline V gene data show CDR1 as SNHLY and CDR2 as FYNNEI. CDR3 region: CASKGEKLAGVSSTDTQYF. CDR3 DNA sequence: TGTGCCAGCAAAGGGGAAAAACTAGCGGGAGTCTCGAGCACAGATACGCAGTATTTT.

The gene calls are TRBV15 and TRBJ1-1; no clear D. This CDR3 has 20 amino acids. Germline lookup yields CDR1 LNHNV and CDR2 YYDKDF (reference sequence). With 0 bases removed from V and 0 bases from J, the gap between germline ends came to 23 bases. The CDR3 sequence is CATSRDFPIQVEEVNTEAFF. For the CDR3, the DNA is TGTGCCACCAGCAGAGATTTCCCCATTCAGGTTGAGGAGGTGAACACTGAAGCTTTCTTT.

A single count supports this clone. V usage is TRBV30 and J usage is TRBJ2-3, with TRBD2 matching 8 bases. Trimming removed 4 bases from V and 0 bases from J; junction bases left unmatched: 9. CDR1 is GTSNPN and CDR2 is SVGIG in the germline V gene (reference sequence). The CDR3 runs to 16 residues. The DNA for the CDR3 is TGTGCCTGGACCCGGGAGGGTCCTCCTAGCACAGATACGCAGTATTTT. It codes for CAWTREGPPSTDTQYF.

V gene TRBV7-8 combines with J gene TRBJ2-6; tentative D call: TRBD1 (6 bases). CDR1 and CDR2 from the germline V gene are SGHVS and FQNEAQ. Trimming stripped 0 bases from V and 0 bases from J, with 21 bases between. The CDR3 loop spans 21 amino acids. The CDR3 region has the DNA TGTGCCAGCAGCTTAGCCCACCCAGGGGCTATTAAGAGCTCTGGGGCCAACGTCCTGACTTTC. Translated, it gives CASSLAHPGAIKSSGANVLTF.

This chain connects TRBV7-9 to TRBJ2-4; a possible D gene is TRBD2 (5 bases). The V gene lost 7 bases and the J gene lost 3 bases, with 13 bases spanning the gap. The CDR3 covers 14 residues. Germline CDR1 is SEHNR and CDR2 is FQNEAQ (reference sequence). The CDR3 reads CASTPLRGKNIQYF. The CDR3 DNA is TGTGCCAGCACCCCCCTCCGGGGCAAAAACATTCAGTACTTC.

This clone was counted once. The chain employs TRBV11-2 and TRBJ2-3; D is unresolved. The germline V gene has CDR1 SGHAT and CDR2 FQNNGV. V was shortened by 0 bases and J by 1 base, with 8 bases between the two germline ends. CDR3 length: 15 residues. CDR3 bases: TGTGCCAGCAGCTTAGACAGGATTCGCACAGATACGCAGTATTTT. It yields the protein CASSLDRIRTDTQYF.

The rearrangement links TRBV27 to TRBJ1-2; a possible D gene is TRBD1 (6 bases). V was pared by 0 bases and J by 2 bases, with 13 bases between. This CDR3 contains 16 residues. The germline V gene encodes CDR1 MNHEY and CDR2 SMNVEV (reference sequence). CDR3 DNA sequence: TGTGCCAGCAGTTTATCGGCAGGGGAAAAAAACTATGGCTACACCTTC. Protein product: CASSLSAGEKNYGYTF.

The rearrangement uses TRBV19 and TRBJ1-1; perhaps TRBD1 as D (6 bases). This CDR3 is built from 14 residues. V gave up 9 bases and J gave up 8 bases, with 22 bases separating them. Germline CDR1 reads LNHDA; CDR2 reads SQIVND (reference sequence). The CDR3 reads CASALGGLITEAFF. As DNA, the CDR3 is TGTGCCAGCGCATTGGGGGGGCTCATTACCGAAGCTTTCTTT.

This clone was picked up a small number of times. The rearrangement uses TRBV19 and TRBJ1-4, with TRBD1 identical over 9 bases. The V segment lost 3 bases and the J segment 6 bases; nucleotides outside the gene matches: 5. CDR1 is LNHDA and CDR2 is SQIVND in the germline V gene (reference sequence). This CDR3 has 15 amino acids. CDR3 sequence reads: CASSIPGQGDEKLFF. The CDR3 nucleotides read TGTGCCAGTAGTATCCCGGGACAGGGAGATGAAAAACTGTTTTTT.

The chain links TRBV5-1 to TRBJ2-7; 8 nucleotides align to TRBD1. The CDR3 is made up of 12 amino acids. V lost 5 bases to trimming and J lost 5 bases; unmatched junction nucleotides: 3. In germline, CDR1 is SGHRS, CDR2 YFSETQ. The CDR3 sequence: CASSQDRDEQYF. The CDR3 DNA reads as TGCGCCAGCAGTCAGGACAGGGACGAGCAGTACTTC.

J is TRBJ2-7 and V is TRBV7-3; 11 bases line up with TRBD1. This CDR3 has 13 amino acids. Losses at the gene ends were 4 bases for V and 6 bases for J; bases not matched to a gene: 2. Germline V gene sequence: CDR1 SGHTA, CDR2 FQGTGA. The CDR3 DNA follows: TGTGCCAGCAGCTCCGGGACAGGGGGCGAGCAGTACTTC. This encodes CASSSGTGGEQYF.

V usage is TRBV2 and J usage is TRBJ2-5; TRBD2 aligns across 11 bases. Germline lookup yields CDR1 SNHLY and CDR2 FYNNEI. Trimming removed 1 base from V and 1 base from J; junction bases left unmatched: 2. This CDR3 comprises 16 residues. The chain's CDR3 is CASSEGLAGTQETQYF. The DNA for the CDR3 is TGTGCCAGCAGTGAAGGACTAGCGGGGACCCAAGAGACCCAGTACTTC.

This chain uses TRBV6-2 or TRBV6-3 with TRBJ1-5; TRBD1 matches at 8 bases. With V trimmed by 5 bases and J by 4 bases, 7 bases remained unmatched. The germline CDR1 and CDR2 sequences are MNHEY and SVGEGT. This CDR3 has 15 amino acids. CDR3 sequence (DNA): TGTGCCAGCAGTCGTCAGACAGGGGCTAATCAGCCCCAGCATTTT. This codes for CASSRQTGANQPQHF.

The chain carries TRBV6-2 or TRBV6-3 and TRBJ1-2, with TRBD1 as a possible D gene (5 bases). The CDR3 consists of 11 residues. V dropped 5 bases and J dropped 4 bases, with 5 bases sitting between them. From germline, CDR1 is MNHEY and CDR2 SVGEGT. For the CDR3, the DNA is TGTGCCAGCAGTGACAGCTATGGCTACACCTTC. Its protein product is CASSDSYGYTF.

The V call is TRBV10-2, the J call TRBJ2-1; no firm D call. This CDR3 is built from 12 residues. Germline CDR1 and CDR2: WSHSY and SAAADI. V dropped 5 bases and J dropped 8 bases, with 10 bases sitting between them. CDR3 DNA: TGCGCCAGCAGTCAGTTTGCGTATGAGCAGTTCTTC. It encodes CASSQFAYEQFF.

This CDR3 is CASSLDSGRSYNEQFF. DNA of the CDR3: TGTGCCAGCAGCTTAGATAGCGGGAGAAGCTACAATGAGCAGTTCTTC. The chain recombines TRBV7-8 with TRBJ2-1; TRBD2 aligns across 9 bases. After removal of 1 base from V and 3 bases from J, the junction contained 4 bases not matched to a gene. This CDR3 is built from 16 residues. Germline-derived CDR1 and CDR2 are SGHVS and FQNEAQ.

This CDR3 reads CASSSATGYNYGYTF. Here the CDR3 DNA reads TGTGCCAGCAGCTCGGCCACAGGGTATAACTATGGCTACACCTTC. The chain recombines TRBV27 with TRBJ1-2; D is possibly TRBD1 (6 bases). The V end lost 6 bases, the J end lost 1 base, and 15 bases lay between the germline ends. This CDR3 region has 15 residues. Germline-derived CDR1 and CDR2 are MNHEY and SMNVEV (reference sequence).

This chain uses TRBV9 with TRBJ2-7, with D maybe TRBD2 (6 bases). V lost 5 bases and J 0 bases, leaving 12 bases between the germline ends. Germline V lookup: CDR1 SGDLS, CDR2 YYNGEE. The CDR3 is 14 amino acids. This CDR3 reads CASSKRESSYEQYF. For the CDR3, the DNA is TGTGCCAGCAGTAAACGGGAGAGCTCCTACGAGCAGTACTTC.

This clone was found a few times. The chain has TRBV4-3 and TRBJ2-7, with 8 bases that match TRBD2. The CDR3 extends over 16 amino acids. Germline CDR1 and CDR2: LGHNA and YSLEER. With 0 bases clipped from V and 5 bases from J, the junction kept 9 bases outside the gene matches. This CDR3 reads CASSQDAGGLSNEQYF. The CDR3 DNA reads TGCGCCAGCAGCCAAGACGCGGGGGGCTTGAGCAACGAGCAGTACTTC.

DNA for the CDR3: TGTGCCAGCAGAGATTCGGGGGGGTATGGCTACACCTTC. Translation: CASRDSGGYGYTF. The chain joins TRBV2 to TRBJ1-2; the D gene is possibly TRBD1 (5 bases). CDR1 SNHLY and CDR2 FYNNEI come from the germline V gene. CDR3 length: 13 amino acids. Trimming removed 6 bases at V and 5 bases at J, with 13 bases between.

V is TRBV6-2 or TRBV6-3 and J is TRBJ2-1; D remains ambiguous. Trimming removed 3 bases from V and 4 bases from J, with 19 bases in between. There are 17 residues in the CDR3. Per the germline V gene, CDR1 is MNHEY and CDR2 is SVGEGT. The CDR3 DNA reads TGTGCCAGCAGTTATAACCGTGAAGGCAGGTCGTACAATGAGCAGTTCTTC. It yields the protein CASSYNREGRSYNEQFF.